The 14 T cell receptor beta chains given below trace back to one sample, sequenced in a study of T cells in Graves' hyperthyroidism and ophthalmopathy. TCR beta CDR3 sequences were amplified from RNA transcripts. HTBI primers were used for first-round RT-PCR of the TCR CDR3. TCRdb analysed the multiplex PCR reads with MiXCR anew, one entry per CDR3 protein. Of 530,000 or so distinct CDR3 sequences in the sample, just over 45% were seen once. Sequenced input: peripheral blood or thyroid tissue (not recorded which). These receptors were collected from a woman younger than 35 with Graves' hyperthyroidism.

Here the CDR3 DNA reads TGTGCCACCAGCAGTGAAAAAGGGGGCTTTGGCTACACCTTC. As protein: CATSSEKGGFGYTF. The genes are TRBV15 and TRBJ1-2; TRBD1 agrees at 7 bases. Germline values: CDR1 LNHNV, CDR2 YYDKDF (reference sequence). V dropped 3 bases and J dropped 7; count of bases not matched to a gene: 8. CDR3 length equals 14 residues.

The sample holds many counts of this clonotype. The chain has TRBV25-1 and TRBJ2-1; no clear D. Between the trimmed V and J ends, which lost 1 base and 7 bases, there was a span of 5 bases. Germline values: CDR1 MGHDK, CDR2 SYGVNS. This CDR3 region has 12 residues. In nucleotides, the CDR3 is TGTGCCAGCAGTGAATCCCTGAATGAGCAGTTCTTC. Residues: CASSESLNEQFF.

This clonotype was counted at least ten times. This chain joins TRBV9 and TRBJ1-4; D is ambiguous. V lost 0 bases and J lost 3, with 9 bases in between. Germline-derived CDR1 and CDR2 are SGDLS and YYNGEE. The CDR3 totals 15 residues. The chain's CDR3 is CASSVGGPSNEKLFF. For the CDR3, the DNA is TGTGCCAGCAGCGTAGGTGGGCCGTCTAATGAAAAACTGTTTTTT.

In its sample, this clonotype was seen many times. The chain carries TRBV6-5 and TRBJ1-1; TRBD1 aligns across 7 bases. Per germline, CDR1 MNHEY and CDR2 SVGAGI. This CDR3 comprises 12 residues. V shed 8 bases, J shed 8 bases, and the junction held 8 bases outside the gene matches. Here the CDR3 reads CASCQGGSEAFF. The CDR3 nucleotides are TGTGCCAGCTGCCAGGGGGGATCCGAAGCTTTCTTT.

On this clonotype itself: The CDR3 does not end in the conserved phenylalanine or tryptophan, so this is likely a read error. The DNA is omitted, as the CDR3 cannot be located on it reliably, and the CDR3 follows TCRdb's listing. The genes are TRBV2 and TRBJ1-6. The germline V gene has CDR1 SNHLY and CDR2 FYNNEI. The length of the CDR3 is 9 amino acids, counting both ends. CDR3 region: CASSARRAS.

The chain recombines TRBV15 with TRBJ1-1; 11 bases match TRBD1. This CDR3 spans 15 amino acids. The germline V gene has CDR1 LNHNV and CDR2 YYDKDF (reference sequence). V trimming: 3 bases; J trimming: 5 bases; junction bases outside the gene matches: 5. The CDR3 DNA follows: TGTGCCACCAGCAGCCTTGGGACAGGGGGGACTGAAGCTTTCTTT. This codes for CATSSLGTGGTEAFF. Complete variable domain (other parts from reference TRBV15 and TRBJ1-1): DAMVIQNPRYQVTQFGKPVTLSCSQTLNHNVMYWYQQKSSQAPKLLFHYYDKDFNNEADTPDNFQSRRPNTSFCFLDIRSPGLGDTAMYLCATSSLGTGGTEAFFGQGTRLTVV.

About this clonotype: One end of the junction varies from germline; a read error may be responsible. This chain joins TRBV7-2 and TRBJ1-4; TRBD1 matches at 7 bases. There are 14 residues in the CDR3. Germline V CDR1 and CDR2: SGHTA, FQGNSA. The CDR3 region has the DNA TGTGCCAGCAGCTTAGACCTAGCGGGATCGGGACAGTCTTTT. Amino acids: CASSLDLAGSGQSF. Drawing the rest from reference TRBV7-2 and TRBJ1-4, the complete variable domain is GAGVSQSPSNKVTEKGKDVELRCDPISGHTALYWYRQSLGQGLEFLIYFQGNSAPDKSGLPSDRFSAERTGGSVSTLTIQRTQQEDSAVYLCASSLDLAGSGQSFGSGTQLSVL.

The table lists this clonotype with a few counts. The CDR3 DNA reads TGTGCCTCCAAAGGGACGGGCACTCTCCTCGACGAGCAGTACTTC. It specifies CASKGTGTLLDEQYF. This rearrangement joins TRBV14 to TRBJ2-7; the D call may be TRBD1 or TRBD2 (5 bases each). There are 15 residues in the CDR3. The germline CDR1 and CDR2 sequences are SGHDN and FVKESK. With 11 bases removed from V and 5 bases from J, the gap between germline ends came to 25 bases.

The genes are TRBV11-3 and TRBJ2-5; 11 nucleotides line up with TRBD1. J lost 5 bases, V lost 5 bases, and 10 bases had no gene match. The CDR3 is made up of 16 amino acids. Germline V gene lookup returns CDR1 SGHNT and CDR2 YENEEA. The CDR3 DNA sequence: TGTGCCAGCAGCAAAATCGGGACAGGGGGTAAGGAGACCCAGTACTTC. Protein: CASSKIGTGGKETQYF.

In regard to this clonotype: The CDR3 end shows no conserved phenylalanine or tryptophan, and so a read error is likely. The DNA is left out, because the CDR3 cannot be placed on it with certainty; the CDR3 is given as TCRdb lists it. The genes are TRBV20-1 and TRBJ2-7; TRBD1 was called by the table and not checked on the DNA. The CDR3 is 9 amino acids in total, end residues counted. From germline, CDR1 is DFQATT and CDR2 SNEGSKA (reference sequence). The CDR3 region is CSARDGTGG.

This clonotype was observed a handful of times. This chain connects TRBV24-1 to TRBJ1-5, with D perhaps TRBD1 (6 bases). CDR1 and CDR2 from the germline V gene are KGHDR and SFDVKD. Trimming took 5 bases from V and 3 from J, leaving 10 bases between them. There are 14 residues in the CDR3. The CDR3 reads CATSGQADNQPQHF. The CDR3 DNA reads as TGTGCCACCAGTGGACAGGCGGACAATCAGCCCCAGCATTTT.

This clonotype was observed many times. This chain connects TRBV15 to TRBJ1-1; D is unclear. Germline CDR1 and CDR2: LNHNV and YYDKDF (reference sequence). The CDR3 is 14 residues long. The V end was cut by 4 bases, the J end by 2 bases, with 11 bases between. The CDR3 reads CATSNSGINTEAFF. Here the CDR3 DNA reads TGTGCCACCAGCAATTCCGGGATCAACACTGAAGCTTTCTTT.

The chain employs TRBV2 and TRBJ1-2; D unclear. V was trimmed by 11 bases and J by 6 bases, leaving 31 bases between them. The germline gives CDR1 SNHLY, CDR2 FYNNEI. The CDR3 is made up of 17 amino acids. CDR3 region: CAASRGSDLIRSNGYTF. The CDR3 bases are TGTGCCGCCAGCAGAGGATCGGACCTCATAAGGAGCAATGGCTACACCTTC.

V gene TRBV20-1 combines with J gene TRBJ2-5, with 7 bases matching TRBD2. J gave up 7 bases and V 6 bases, and 5 bases lay outside the gene matches. From germline, CDR1 is DFQATT and CDR2 SNEGSKA (reference sequence). The CDR3 is made up of 11 amino acids. CDR3 coding DNA: TGCAGTGCAGGGAGCGGGGCGACCCAGTACTTC. This sequence encodes CSAGSGATQYF.